Shown below are 8 T cell receptor beta chains from a single sample sequenced in a study of control samples from healthy donors and cancer patients. Sequencing used immunoSEQ multiplex PCR; TCRdb keeps in-frame clones, though not all of them. The sample lists approximately 58,000 clones, 70% to 90% seen once, with roughly 13% in the top ten. The specimen was PBMCs. The receptors were sampled from a woman aged 60 to 75 with lung cancer.

The chain joins TRBV28 to TRBJ2-3; 9 nucleotides match TRBD2. Germline loops: CDR1 MDHEN, CDR2 SYDVKM. Trimming took 5 bases from V and 2 from J; bases not matched to a gene: 8. This CDR3 comprises 16 residues. The CDR3: CASSHYSGSPTDTQYF. CDR3 nucleotides: TGTGCCAGCAGTCACTATAGCGGGAGCCCCACAGATACGCAGTATTTT.

The sample holds one count of this clone. The genes are TRBV19 and TRBJ2-7; TRBD1 matches at 7 bases. The V and J ends lost 4 bases and 6 bases, in that order; junction bases with no gene match: 6. Germline V gives CDR1 LNHDA, CDR2 SQIVND (reference sequence). The CDR3 runs to 13 residues. The CDR3 DNA reads as TGTGCCAGTAGTACGGACAGGCTCCGCGAGCAGTACTTC. Its translation is CASSTDRLREQYF.

The chain uses TRBV6-5 and TRBJ2-5, with a tentative D call TRBD2 (5 bases). From germline, CDR1 is MNHEY and CDR2 SVGAGI. This CDR3 contains 15 residues. V lost 0 bases and J 5 bases, leaving 13 bases between the germline ends. The CDR3 spells CASSYSKRVRETQYF. CDR3 sequence (DNA): TGTGCCAGCAGTTACTCGAAGAGGGTTCGGGAGACCCAGTACTTC.

The chain uses TRBV7-3 and TRBJ2-1, with TRBD2 matching over 8 bases. V was pared by 5 bases and J by 1 base, with 7 bases of the junction left unmatched. The germline V gene has CDR1 SGHTA and CDR2 FQGTGA. This CDR3 has 16 residues. CDR3 residues: CASSPGLASSYNEQFF. The CDR3 DNA sequence: TGTGCCAGCAGCCCCGGACTAGCCTCTTCCTACAATGAGCAGTTCTTC.

The V gene is TRBV11-2, the J gene TRBJ2-3; D is unresolved. The CDR3 runs to 17 residues. V lost 3 bases to trimming and J lost 4 bases, with 20 bases between them. From germline, CDR1 is SGHAT and CDR2 FQNNGV. This CDR3 reads CASSFVRDWRNSDTQYF. The CDR3 DNA is TGTGCCAGCAGCTTTGTTCGAGACTGGAGAAACTCAGATACGCAGTATTTT.

This sequence joins TRBV19 and TRBJ2-3; D possibly corresponds to TRBD2 (6 bases). This CDR3 region has 13 residues. Germline assignment: CDR1 LNHDA and CDR2 SQIVND (reference sequence). Trimming left V 8 bases short and J 3 bases short, with 12 bases between. This chain's CDR3 is CASSGVRTDTQYF. CDR3 in DNA: TGTGCCAGTTCGGGAGTGAGGACAGATACGCAGTATTTT.

V and J are TRBV6-5 and TRBJ1-5; 8 bases agree with TRBD1. Germline values: CDR1 MNHEY, CDR2 SVGAGI. After removal of 7 bases from V and 2 bases from J, the junction contained 4 bases not matched to a gene. The CDR3 is made up of 14 amino acids. The CDR3 coding sequence is TGTGCCAGCACTCCGGGACAGGGCAATCAGCCCCAGCATTTT. It translates to CASTPGQGNQPQHF.

The chain carries TRBV10-2 and TRBJ1-5, with TRBD1 matching over 7 bases. Germline V gene data show CDR1 as WSHSY and CDR2 as SAAADI. CDR3 length: 15 amino acids. V shed 2 bases, J shed 3 bases, and the junction held 4 bases outside the gene matches. The CDR3 bases are TGCGCCAGCAGTGAGGGGACAGATCACAATCAGCCCCAGCATTTT. The encoded protein is CASSEGTDHNQPQHF.